The rows below give T cell receptor beta chains drawn from one sample of a study of blood T cells in healthy people across ages. Each CDR3 protein is one row after TCRdb ran MiXCR on the 5' RACE reads. The sample carries 700,000 to 950,000 distinct CDR3 sequences, around 40% recorded once. The sequenced sample was blood. The receptors here all came from a woman aged 55-75 years in good health. The CDR3 runs from the conserved cysteine through the conserved F or W. The D gene is left open where the match is weak. Only some rows state a clone size, as once, few, many or a class for expanded clones.

>TRBV4-3|NA|NA|TRBJ2-2
CASSLEAGTNTGELFF
TGCGCCAGCAGCCTGGAGGCGGGGACGAACACCGGGGAGCTGTTTTTT
>TRBV29-1|once|NA|TRBJ1-1
CSVEAVAPEAFF
TGCAGCGTTGAAGCGGTAGCGCCTGAAGCTTTCTTT
>TRBV4-2|NA|NA|TRBJ2-1
CASSQESVGQYEQFF
TGTGCCAGCAGCCAAGAAAGTGTCGGGCAATATGAGCAGTTCTTC
>TRBV6-5|few|NA|TRBJ1-4
CASSTGQSVNEKLFF
TGTGCCAGCAGTACCGGACAGTCCGTGAATGAAAAACTGTTTTTT
>TRBV9|many|TRBD2|TRBJ2-6
CASRSSGPDSGANVLTF
TGTGCCAGCAGATCTAGCGGGCCTGACTCTGGGGCCAACGTCCTGACTTTC
>TRBV11-1|few|TRBD1|TRBJ2-5
CASSSRTGLGQETQYF
TGTGCCAGCAGCTCGAGGACAGGCTTGGGGCAAGAGACCCAGTACTTC
>TRBV7-8|NA|NA|TRBJ2-5
CASGAGRIGETQYF
TGTGCGTCGGGCGCCGGGAGAATTGGGGAGACCCAGTACTTC
>TRBV3-1|few|TRBD2|TRBJ2-3
CASRDSGGGADTQYF
TGTGCCAGCAGGGACAGCGGGGGTGGTGCAGATACGCAGTATTTT
>TRBV29-1|NA|TRBD1|TRBJ2-2
CSVSGTGGAFGELFF
TGCAGCGTTTCCGGGACAGGGGGCGCTTTCGGGGAGCTGTTTTTT
>TRBV4-3|many|NA|TRBJ1-2
CASSQEQRNYGYTF
TGCGCCAGCAGCCAAGAACAGAGGAACTATGGCTACACCTTC
>TRBV7-3|NA|NA|TRBJ1-5
CASSLQLNQPQHF
TGTGCCAGCAGCTTACAGCTCAATCAGCCCCAGCATTTT
>TRBV12-3/TRBV12-4|few|TRBD1|TRBJ1-5
CASSSQGGSQPQHF
TGTGCCAGCAGCAGCCAGGGGGGAAGCCAGCCCCAGCATTTT
>TRBV7-8|NA|NA|TRBJ2-1
CASSVIADLYNEQFF
TGTGCCAGCAGCGTAATAGCGGACCTTTACAATGAGCAGTTCTTC
>TRBV28|NA|NA|TRBJ2-1
CASSLVGEVPYNEQFF
TGTGCCAGCAGTTTAGTGGGAGAGGTACCCTACAATGAGCAGTTCTTC
>TRBV7-9|NA|TRBD2|TRBJ2-1
CASSLMSLAGSEQFF
TGTGCCAGCAGCTTAATGTCCCTAGCGGGAAGTGAGCAGTTCTTC